This T cell receptor (beta chain) was documented in a study of T cell changes during pregnancy in multiple sclerosis. This clone appeared once. CDR1 and CDR2 (germline): SGHNT, YYREEE (reference sequence). V shed 8 bases, J shed 3 bases, and the junction held 5 bases outside the gene matches. This CDR3 is built from 13 residues. Clones were read by immunoSEQ multiplex PCR, and TCRdb kept only the in-frame ones, dropping some. The sample lists about 48,000 clones, around 90% seen once, with about 0.5% in the top ten. This TCR came from a female donor with multiple sclerosis, enrolled in a pregnancy study. The source was CD4+ T cells from peripheral blood mononuclear cells, collected in the third trimester of pregnancy. This chain links TRBV5-4 with TRBJ2-3; the match to TRBD1 covers 8 bases. As DNA, the CDR3 is TGTGCCAGTTACAGGGGGAGGACAGATACGCAGTATTTT. It codes for CASYRGRTDTQYF.